What follows are 7 T cell receptor beta chains derived from one specimen sequenced in a study of shared clonotypes between healthy human individuals. The repertoire was sequenced with immunoSEQ multiplex PCR; TCRdb's copy has only in-frame clones and lacks some. The sample contains roughly 2.4 million clones, 90% to 97% of which appear only once. Sequencing was done on a sample of naive CD4+ T cells sorted from blood. As to subset: CD45RA+ positively selected. These TCRs come from a young man in good health.

V and J are TRBV5-1 and TRBJ2-3; TRBD2 matches 11 bases. This CDR3 contains 16 residues. Trimming removed 1 base from V and 3 bases from J; junction bases left unmatched: 4. Germline V lookup: CDR1 SGHRS, CDR2 YFSETQ. The CDR3 reads CASSLTSGSVTDTQYF. The DNA of the CDR3 is TGCGCCAGCAGCTTGACTAGCGGGAGTGTAACAGATACGCAGTATTTT.

With respect to this clone: The same CDR3 arises from other DNA sequences in this sample as well. The chain couples TRBV6-5 to TRBJ2-5, with D uncertain. V lost 0 bases, J lost 0 bases, and 5 bases lay in between. Per the germline V gene, CDR1 is MNHEY and CDR2 is SVGAGI. The CDR3 length is 14 residues. CDR3 in DNA: TGTGCCAGCAGTTACTCCAGATACCAAGAGACCCAGTACTTC. This translates into CASSYSRYQETQYF.

The CDR3 sequence is CSVTWTEAFF. The CDR3 bases are TGCAGCGTTACCTGGACTGAAGCTTTCTTT. The gene calls are TRBV29-1 and TRBJ1-1; no clear D. V gave up 5 bases and J gave up 5 bases, with 6 bases separating them. The germline V gene encodes CDR1 SQVTM and CDR2 ANQGSEA. The CDR3 is 10 amino acids.

This clone has only a few counts. J is TRBJ1-2 and V is TRBV6-5; perhaps TRBD1 as D (5 bases). This CDR3 has 13 amino acids. V lost 6 bases and J lost 1, with 9 bases in between. CDR1 and CDR2 (germline): MNHEY, SVGAGI. The CDR3: CASRPDSNYGYTF. CDR3 nucleotide sequence: TGTGCCAGCAGACCCGACAGTAACTATGGCTACACCTTC.

The chain carries TRBV20-1 and TRBJ1-2; D remains ambiguous. Trimming removed 7 bases at V and 7 bases at J, with 13 bases between. From germline, CDR1 is DFQATT and CDR2 SNEGSKA (reference sequence). The CDR3 is 11 residues long. This chain's CDR3 is CSGKEEGGYTF. The CDR3 nucleotides are TGCAGTGGGAAGGAGGAGGGTGGCTACACCTTC.

About this clone itself: An end of the junction differs from the germline gene, which may be a read error. This chain uses TRBV11-1 with TRBJ2-5; D tentatively reads TRBD1 or TRBD2 (5 bases each). The CDR3 loop spans 16 amino acids. Germline assignment: CDR1 SGHAT and CDR2 FQDESV (reference sequence). CDR3 sequence: CASRSGTASNKEAQYF. The CDR3 DNA follows: TGTGCCAGCCGCTCCGGGACCGCCAGTAATAAAGAGGCCCAGTACTTC.

The chain joins TRBV30 to TRBJ2-7; possibly TRBD2 for D (7 bases). Deletions cut 5 bases from V and 9 bases from J, with 17 bases between. CDR3 length: 12 residues. Germline CDR1 reads GTSNPN; CDR2 reads SVGIG (reference sequence). As DNA, the CDR3 is TGTGCCTGGGACAGGCGGGGAGGGGCGCAGTACTTC. This codes for CAWDRRGGAQYF.